The 18 T cell receptor beta chains below come from one sample, sequenced in a study of blood T cells in healthy people across ages. PCR was performed a second time for about 7 to 11 cycles using a sample-barcoded 5' primer and a J-beta primer mix. TCRdb recomputed calls from the 5' RACE reads with MiXCR, one row per CDR3 protein. The table shows hundreds of thousands of distinct CDR3 sequences, with 45% to 50% occurring only once. The sequencing input was blood. All receptors come from a woman aged 55-70 years in good health.

This clonotype turned up a few times. CDR3 loop: CASSYGDRGYEQYF. Written as DNA, the CDR3 is TGTGCCAGCAGTTACGGGGACCGAGGATACGAGCAGTACTTC. The V and J genes are TRBV6-5 and TRBJ2-5; the D gene could be TRBD1 or TRBD2 (5 bases each). The DNA matches TRBJ2-7 better at its end, which makes the J call doubtful. Germline V lookup: CDR1 MNHEY, CDR2 SVGAGI. The length of the CDR3 is 14 residues.

The chain has TRBV3-1 and TRBJ1-1, with 7 bases identical to TRBD1. This CDR3 spans 11 amino acids. From germline, CDR1 is LGHDT and CDR2 YNNKEL (reference sequence). V lost 4 bases and J lost 11; bases outside the gene matches: 4. This CDR3 is CASSLTGEAFF. The CDR3 DNA sequence: TGTGCCAGCAGCCTAACAGGGGAGGCTTTCTTT.

The chain recombines TRBV5-1 with TRBJ1-1; no firm D call. There are 14 residues in the CDR3. The V and J ends lost 2 bases and 6 bases respectively, with 14 bases between them. Germline V gene sequence: CDR1 SGHRS, CDR2 YFSETQ. CDR3 protein: CASSLSSGRAEAFF. The CDR3, as DNA: TGCGCCAGCAGCTTATCTTCCGGGAGGGCTGAAGCTTTCTTT.

This clonotype was counted once. V usage is TRBV6-2 or TRBV6-3 and J usage is TRBJ1-2; possibly TRBD1 for D (5 bases). The CDR3 is 14 residues long. Germline V gives CDR1 MNHEY, CDR2 SVGEGT. V dropped 2 bases and J dropped 3 bases, with 10 bases sitting between them. As DNA, the CDR3 is TGTGCCAGCAGTTACCGTGGGGACGACTATGGCTACACCTTC. Its translation is CASSYRGDDYGYTF.

The V gene is TRBV11-2, the J gene TRBJ2-5; TRBD2 matches at 10 bases. V lost 5 bases to trimming and J lost 4 bases; unmatched junction nucleotides: 10. This CDR3 is built from 16 residues. Germline CDR1 and CDR2: SGHAT and FQNNGV. The CDR3 nucleotides are TGTGCCAGCAGCCGGGCTAGCGGGAGTCAGGGAGAGACCCAGTACTTC. This codes for CASSRASGSQGETQYF.

This chain joins TRBV12-3 or TRBV12-4 and TRBJ1-1; D is unclear. Trimming removed 3 bases from V and 5 bases from J, with 10 bases in between. This CDR3 has 13 amino acids. The DNA of the CDR3 is TGTGCCAGCAGTTTCGGGATAGGTACTGAAGCTTTCTTT. Translation: CASSFGIGTEAFF.

A few counts support this clonotype. V gene TRBV14 combines with J gene TRBJ1-2; D may be TRBD1 (6 bases). V shed 1 base and J shed 4 bases, with 10 bases lying between them. The CDR3 contains 14 residues. CDR1 and CDR2 from the germline V gene are SGHDN and FVKESK. The CDR3 nucleotides are TGTGCCAGCAGCCAAGTTCGGGGGGCCTATGGCTACACCTTC. It encodes CASSQVRGAYGYTF.

The V gene is TRBV9, the J gene TRBJ2-2; possibly TRBD2 for D (6 bases). Germline V gene lookup returns CDR1 SGDLS and CDR2 YYNGEE. The V and J ends lost 2 bases and 6 bases respectively, with 17 bases between them. CDR3 length: 16 amino acids. The CDR3, as DNA: TGTGCCAGCAGCGTTGGAGGGGTTTTGGGCGCCGGGGAGCTGTTTTTT. Encoded protein: CASSVGGVLGAGELFF.

A remark on this clonotype: The junction shows a germline mismatch at one end, possibly a read error. This chain links TRBV19 with TRBJ2-1, with 9 bases fitting TRBD1. In germline, CDR1 is LNHDA, CDR2 SQIVND (reference sequence). The CDR3 loop spans 15 amino acids. The CDR3 sequence is CTSSITGTGRNEQFF. The CDR3 coding sequence is TGTACCAGTAGTATCACCGGGACAGGGCGGAATGAGCAGTTCTTC.

The chain is built from TRBV5-1 and TRBJ2-1; the D gene is possibly TRBD1 (6 bases). V lost 0 bases, J lost 8 bases, and 12 bases lay in between. In germline, CDR1 is SGHRS, CDR2 YFSETQ. This CDR3 has 14 amino acids. The CDR3 DNA reads as TGCGCCAGCAGCTTGGGGGACATATACGATGAGCAGTTCTTC. Protein: CASSLGDIYDEQFF.

The table lists this clonotype with a few counts. The genes are TRBV3-1 and TRBJ2-7; D unclear. Per the germline V gene, CDR1 is LGHDT and CDR2 is YNNKEL (reference sequence). V was cut by 0 bases and J by 10 bases, with 7 bases left in between. The CDR3 consists of 11 residues. The CDR3 protein is CASSQDQAQYF. Here the CDR3 DNA reads TGTGCCAGCAGCCAAGATCAGGCCCAGTACTTC.

The chain joins TRBV10-3 to TRBJ2-5; 12 nucleotides match TRBD2. The CDR3 sequence is 15 residues long. V shed 6 bases, J shed 0 bases, and the junction held 2 bases outside the gene matches. CDR1 is ENHRY, CDR2 SYGVKD, per germline. Here the CDR3 DNA reads TGTGCCATCAGCAGGACTAGCGGGAACCAAGAGACCCAGTACTTC. Protein sequence: CAISRTSGNQETQYF.

The chain uses TRBV21-1 and TRBJ2-1; the DNA was not compared with TRBD2, the D call given in the table. TRBV21-1 is termed a pseudogene. CDR3 size: 16 residues. The CDR3 coding sequence is TGTGCCAGCGTTTCCCGGGAGGGCCGAGTCCACAATGAGCAGTTCTTC. Protein product: CASVSREGRVHNEQFF.

The CDR3 loop reads CASSQRGESRSSYNEQFF. As DNA, the CDR3 is TGTGCCAGCAGTCAACGAGGAGAGAGTAGGAGCTCCTACAATGAGCAGTTCTTC. The chain joins TRBV25-1 to TRBJ2-1; D gene uncertain. This CDR3 spans 18 amino acids. V was trimmed by 5 bases and J by 0 bases, leaving 20 bases between them. Germline V CDR1 and CDR2: MGHDK, SYGVNS.

This rearrangement joins TRBV12-3 or TRBV12-4 to TRBJ2-1, with 10 bases that match TRBD2. The J segment lost 10 bases and the V segment lost 8 bases, leaving 8 bases of the junction unmatched. This CDR3 comprises 13 residues. CDR3 sequence: CASWASGSGEQFF. The CDR3 nucleotides read TGTGCCAGCTGGGCTAGCGGGAGCGGAGAGCAGTTCTTC.

The V and J genes are TRBV18 and TRBJ1-2, with 7 bases that match TRBD1. The CDR3 runs to 13 residues. Germline loops: CDR1 KGHSH, CDR2 LQKENI. After removal of 2 bases from V and 8 bases from J, the junction contained 5 bases not matched to a gene. The CDR3 DNA is TGTGCCAGCTCACCAGAGACAGGGAGAGGCTACACCTTC. Protein product: CASSPETGRGYTF.

This clonotype was recorded once. The chain has TRBV7-2 and TRBJ2-3, with 7 bases that match TRBD1. This CDR3 spans 14 amino acids. The V gene's germline CDR1 is SGHTA and CDR2 FQGNSA. The ends lost 5 bases at V and 5 bases at J; junction bases unmatched: 7. The CDR3 DNA is TGTGCCAGCAGCCAAACAGGGGTGGAAGATACGCAGTATTTT. As protein: CASSQTGVEDTQYF.

This rearrangement joins TRBV20-1 to TRBJ1-2; perhaps TRBD1 as D (5 bases). Germline V lookup: CDR1 DFQATT, CDR2 SNEGSKA (reference sequence). The CDR3 has 13 amino acids. V gave up 0 bases and J gave up 5 bases, with 10 bases separating them. CDR3 in amino acids: CSARDGGVYGYTF. The CDR3, as DNA: TGCAGTGCTAGAGATGGAGGGGTATATGGCTACACCTTC.